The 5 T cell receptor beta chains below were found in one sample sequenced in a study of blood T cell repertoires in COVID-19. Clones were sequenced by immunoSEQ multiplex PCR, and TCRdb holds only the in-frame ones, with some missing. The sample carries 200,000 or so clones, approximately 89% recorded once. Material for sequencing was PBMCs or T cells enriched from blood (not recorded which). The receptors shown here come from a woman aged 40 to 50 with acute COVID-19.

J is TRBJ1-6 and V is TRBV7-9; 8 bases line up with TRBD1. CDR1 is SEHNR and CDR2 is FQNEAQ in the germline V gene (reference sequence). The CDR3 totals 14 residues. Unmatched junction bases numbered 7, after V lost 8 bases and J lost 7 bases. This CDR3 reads CASRGDRQNSPLHF. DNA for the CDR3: TGTGCCAGCCGGGGGGACAGGCAAAATTCACCCCTCCACTTT.

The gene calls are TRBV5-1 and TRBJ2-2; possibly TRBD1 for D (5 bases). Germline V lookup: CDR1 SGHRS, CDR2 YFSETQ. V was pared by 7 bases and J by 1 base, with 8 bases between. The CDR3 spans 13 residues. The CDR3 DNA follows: TGCGCCAGCGGCAGGGAGAACACCGGGGAGCTGTTTTTT. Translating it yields CASGRENTGELFF.

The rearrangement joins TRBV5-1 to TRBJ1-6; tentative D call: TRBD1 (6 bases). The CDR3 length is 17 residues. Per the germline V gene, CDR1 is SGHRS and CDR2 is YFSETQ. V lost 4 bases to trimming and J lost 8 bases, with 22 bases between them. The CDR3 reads CASSQWTRGQRDSPLHF. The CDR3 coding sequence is TGCGCCAGCAGCCAGTGGACGAGGGGACAAAGGGATTCACCCCTCCACTTT.

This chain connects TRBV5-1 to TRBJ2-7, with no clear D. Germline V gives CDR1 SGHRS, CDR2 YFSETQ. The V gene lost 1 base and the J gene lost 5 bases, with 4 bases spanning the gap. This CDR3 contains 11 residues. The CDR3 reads CASSLPDEQYF. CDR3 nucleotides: TGCGCCAGCAGCTTGCCTGACGAGCAGTACTTC.

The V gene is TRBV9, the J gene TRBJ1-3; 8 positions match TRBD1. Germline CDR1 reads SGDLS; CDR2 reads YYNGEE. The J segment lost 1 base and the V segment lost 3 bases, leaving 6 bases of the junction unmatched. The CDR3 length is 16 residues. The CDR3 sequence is CASSEARGLSGNTIYF. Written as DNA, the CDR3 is TGTGCCAGCAGCGAGGCCAGGGGGCTTTCTGGAAACACCATATATTTT.